The next 22 T cell receptor beta chains were all read from a single sample in a study of CD8+CD57+ T cells in acquired aplastic anemia. Patients selected for sequencing had displayed CD8+CD57+ cell expansion by flow cytometry. The antigens these receptors bind are not known. Findings of the study overall: Patients' CD8+CD57+ cells proved less diverse than their total CD4+ and CD8+ pools, researchers found.

Researchers used genomic DNA as the template to profile TCR beta VDJ and CDR3. One entry per CDR3 protein results from TCRdb running MiXCR on the reads. The table shows roughly 16,000 distinct CDR3 sequences, with less than 45% occurring only once. Sequencing was performed on CD8+CD57+ T cells sorted from PBMCs. Noted subset: bead-enriched CD8+CD57+ effector memory T cells from SAA patients. Receptor source: a human donor with aplastic anemia.

This clonotype was picked up many times. The CDR3 here is CASSRTEWEDTEAFF. As DNA, the CDR3 is TGTGCCAGCTCCCGGACCGAGTGGGAGGACACTGAAGCTTTCTTT. The rearrangement uses TRBV12-3 or TRBV12-4 and TRBJ1-1; D call uncertain. The CDR3 is made up of 15 amino acids. Trimming removed 8 bases from V and 3 bases from J, with 19 bases in between.

In its sample, this clonotype was seen a few times. This chain connects TRBV10-2 to TRBJ1-5, with D maybe TRBD1 (6 bases). With 6 bases removed from V and 2 bases from J, the gap between germline ends came to 20 bases. Germline assignment: CDR1 WSHSY and CDR2 SAAADI. The CDR3 contains 17 residues. The CDR3 DNA sequence: TGCGCCAGCAGGAGAGCGGTGGGGGGCAGGGGCAATCAGCCCCAGCATTTT. The encoded protein is CASRRAVGGRGNQPQHF.

The chain joins TRBV25-1 to TRBJ2-7; 15 nucleotides line up with TRBD2. V shed 11 bases, J shed 4 bases, and the junction held 0 bases outside the gene matches. CDR1 and CDR2 (germline): MGHDK, SYGVNS. The CDR3 sequence is 12 residues long. CDR3 amino acids: CAGTSGGYEQYF. The CDR3 DNA reads TGTGCCGGGACTAGCGGGGGGTACGAGCAGTACTTC.

This chain links TRBV2 with TRBJ2-1, with 7 bases matching TRBD2. V shed 4 bases, J shed 3 bases, and the junction held 6 bases outside the gene matches. This CDR3 region has 15 residues. The germline V gene encodes CDR1 SNHLY and CDR2 FYNNEI. CDR3 sequence reads: CASSVDGGGYNEQFF. The CDR3, as DNA: TGTGCCAGCAGTGTTGATGGCGGGGGCTACAATGAGCAGTTCTTC.

The chain is built from TRBV4-1 and TRBJ2-7, with a weak D call TRBD1 (6 bases). V lost 1 base to trimming and J lost 0 bases, with 13 bases between them. The CDR3 is 16 amino acids. Germline V gene data show CDR1 as MGHRA and CDR2 as YSYEKL. CDR3 DNA sequence: TGCGCCAGCAGCCAAGTCATCACAGGGACCTCCTACGAGCAGTACTTC. Its protein product is CASSQVITGTSYEQYF.

This clonotype has only a few counts. This chain links TRBV6-1 with TRBJ2-7, with 11 nucleotides matching TRBD1. From germline, CDR1 is MNHNS and CDR2 SASEGT. The CDR3 has 14 amino acids. The V gene end was trimmed by 6 bases and the J gene end by 5 bases; junction bases not matched to a gene: 6. The CDR3, as DNA: TGTGCCAGCAGGGGACAGGGGGAAACGGACGAGCAGTACTTC. It yields the protein CASRGQGETDEQYF.

There are a few counts of this clonotype. A much larger clonotype is one base distant, so this may be a read error. V gene TRBV7-8 combines with J gene TRBJ2-2, with TRBD2 as a possible D gene (6 bases). Germline CDR1 reads SGHVS; CDR2 reads FQNEAQ. The V end was cut by 3 bases, the J end by 4 bases, with 15 bases between. This CDR3 has 16 amino acids. The CDR3: CASSFGYGGGTGELFF. CDR3 DNA sequence: TGTGCCAGCAGCTTCGGTTATGGGGGAGGCACCGGGGAGCTGTTTTTT.

The chain uses TRBV29-1 and TRBJ2-1; D is perhaps TRBD2 (6 bases). The CDR3 length is 14 residues. V lost 7 bases and J lost 8, with 21 bases in between. The germline V gene has CDR1 SQVTM and CDR2 ANQGSEA. CDR3: CSGFRDSGQDEQFF. The CDR3 DNA follows: TGCAGCGGATTCCGGGACTCCGGCCAGGATGAGCAGTTCTTC.

The chain is built from TRBV7-8 and TRBJ2-7, with D possibly being TRBD1 or TRBD2 (5 bases each). Germline loops: CDR1 SGHVS, CDR2 FQNEAQ. The CDR3 totals 12 residues. Between the trimmed V and J ends, which lost 7 bases and 8 bases, there was a span of 15 bases. The CDR3 is CASNRDGLKQYF. CDR3 nucleotides: TGTGCCAGCAACCGGGACGGACTTAAGCAGTACTTC. The whole variable domain, remainder taken from reference TRBV7-8 and TRBJ2-7, is GAGVSQSPRYKVAKRGQDVALRCDPISGHVSLFWYQQALGQGPEFLTYFQNEAQLDKSGLPSDRFFAERPEGSVSTLKIQRTQQEDSAVYLCASNRDGLKQYFGPGTRLTVT.

The chain employs TRBV10-3 and TRBJ2-6, with D uncertain. V lost 4 bases and J lost 0, with 16 bases in between. CDR1 ENHRY and CDR2 SYGVKD come from the germline V gene. This CDR3 has 18 residues. The CDR3 sequence is CAISGIGETTSGANVLTF. The CDR3 DNA is TGTGCCATCAGTGGTATTGGGGAAACTACCTCTGGGGCCAACGTCCTGACTTTC.

For this clonotype: The junction differs from germline at one of its ends, possibly a read error. This chain connects TRBV19 to TRBJ1-5; the D is unclear. The CDR3 totals 17 residues. CDR1 and CDR2 (germline): LNHDA, SQIVND (reference sequence). CDR3 sequence reads: CDSSITAKSHSNQPQHF. For the CDR3, the DNA is TGTGACAGTAGTATTACCGCGAAGAGTCATAGCAATCAGCCCCAGCATTTT.

This clonotype was picked up a small number of times. The chain joins TRBV29-1 to TRBJ1-1; D perhaps matches TRBD1 (5 bases). Trimming removed 4 bases from V and 1 base from J, with 13 bases in between. The germline V gene encodes CDR1 SQVTM and CDR2 ANQGSEA. CDR3 length: 14 residues. The CDR3 reads CSVGQGEANTEAFF. The DNA of the CDR3 is TGCAGCGTTGGTCAAGGGGAGGCGAACACTGAAGCTTTCTTT. Complete variable domain (other parts from reference TRBV29-1 and TRBJ1-1): SAVISQKPSRDICQRGTSLTIQCQVDSQVTMMFWYRQQPGQSLTLIATANQGSEATYESGFVIDKFPISRPNLTFSTLTVSNMSPEDSSIYLCSVGQGEANTEAFFGQGTRLTVV.

A remark on this clonotype: This may be a read error: a much more frequent sequence differs by one nucleotide. As the CDR3 is not closed by the conserved phenylalanine or tryptophan, this likely results from a read error. The chain combines TRBV15 with TRBJ2-7; D possibly corresponds to TRBD1 (6 bases). V was shortened by 2 bases and J by 7 bases, with 15 bases between the two germline ends. Germline-derived CDR1 and CDR2 are LNHNV and YYDKDF (reference sequence). The CDR3 covers 14 residues. The CDR3 sequence: CATSRKQGGREQYL. The CDR3 DNA follows: TGTGCCACCAGCAGAAAACAGGGTGGACGGGAGCAGTACCTC.

This clonotype was detected many times. The chain employs TRBV6-1 and TRBJ1-2; 7 nucleotides align to TRBD1. The CDR3 consists of 16 residues. From germline, CDR1 is MNHNS and CDR2 SASEGT. After removal of 1 base from V and 4 bases from J, the junction contained 9 bases not matched to a gene. The CDR3 nucleotides are TGTGCCAGCAGTGAAGTATGGGACAGCGGGCTCTATGGCTACACCTTC. This encodes CASSEVWDSGLYGYTF.

This clonotype appeared many times. The chain is built from TRBV14 and TRBJ2-2; no clear D. With 8 bases removed from V and 6 bases from J, the gap between germline ends came to 13 bases. Germline loops: CDR1 SGHDN, CDR2 FVKESK. This CDR3 comprises 13 residues. The CDR3, as DNA: TGTGCCAGCCATAGCCTATGGGCCGGGGAGCTGTTTTTT. Amino acid sequence: CASHSLWAGELFF.

A note on this clonotype: A much larger clone lies one base from this, so it may be a read error. The chain couples TRBV15 to TRBJ2-1; TRBD1 or TRBD2 may be the D gene (5 bases each). The CDR3 is made up of 14 amino acids. Germline lookup yields CDR1 LNHNV and CDR2 YYDKDF (reference sequence). The CDR3 sequence: CATGRVGSANEQFF. CDR3 nucleotide sequence: TGTGCCACCGGCAGGGTTGGTAGCGCCAATGAGCAGTTCTTC.

The chain recombines TRBV5-6 with TRBJ2-5; D is unclear. The CDR3 is 13 amino acids. V dropped 1 base and J dropped 6 bases, with 10 bases sitting between them. The germline gives CDR1 SGHDT, CDR2 YYEEEE. CDR3 amino acids: CASSLIMEQTQYF. The CDR3 DNA reads as TGTGCCAGCAGCTTGATAATGGAGCAGACCCAGTACTTC.

The chain joins TRBV5-6 to TRBJ2-3; 7 positions agree with TRBD2. J gave up 11 bases and V 0 bases, and 9 bases lay outside the gene matches. CDR3 length: 14 residues. Per germline, CDR1 SGHDT and CDR2 YYEEEE. The CDR3 DNA is TGTGCCAGCAGCTTGGCCGGACTAGAGCAAGAGCAGTATTTT. This gives the protein CASSLAGLEQEQYF.

This clonotype was counted at least ten times. The chain recombines TRBV24-1 with TRBJ1-2; D is unclear. CDR1 is KGHDR and CDR2 is SFDVKD in the germline V gene. The CDR3 is 11 residues long. Trimming pared 3 bases from V and 7 bases from J, leaving 5 bases between. CDR3 amino acids: CATSDKGGYTF. The CDR3 region has the DNA TGTGCCACCAGTGATAAGGGTGGCTACACCTTC.

The genes are TRBV2 and TRBJ2-5; the match to TRBD1 covers 10 bases. CDR3 length: 14 residues. Losses at the gene ends were 7 bases for V and 5 bases for J; bases not matched to a gene: 7. The V gene's germline CDR1 is SNHLY and CDR2 FYNNEI. The CDR3 reads CASMYGQGGETQYF. DNA of the CDR3: TGTGCCAGCATGTATGGACAGGGGGGGGAGACCCAGTACTTC.

The chain combines TRBV5-1 with TRBJ2-3; TRBD2 matches 10 bases. Trimming removed 2 bases from V and 5 bases from J; junction bases left unmatched: 5. The CDR3 runs 15 residues. From germline, CDR1 is SGHRS and CDR2 YFSETQ. The CDR3 region is CASSLAGGQVDTQYF. The CDR3 nucleotides read TGCGCCAGCAGCTTAGCGGGGGGGCAAGTAGATACGCAGTATTTT.

In its sample, this clonotype was seen many times. The rearrangement uses TRBV12-1 and TRBJ1-2. TRBV12-1 is classified as a pseudogene. The CDR3 is 17 amino acids. The CDR3 spells CASSFALPKMGGYGYTF. DNA for the CDR3: TGTGCCAGCAGCTTTGCGCTCCCTAAAATGGGAGGGTATGGCTACACCTTC.